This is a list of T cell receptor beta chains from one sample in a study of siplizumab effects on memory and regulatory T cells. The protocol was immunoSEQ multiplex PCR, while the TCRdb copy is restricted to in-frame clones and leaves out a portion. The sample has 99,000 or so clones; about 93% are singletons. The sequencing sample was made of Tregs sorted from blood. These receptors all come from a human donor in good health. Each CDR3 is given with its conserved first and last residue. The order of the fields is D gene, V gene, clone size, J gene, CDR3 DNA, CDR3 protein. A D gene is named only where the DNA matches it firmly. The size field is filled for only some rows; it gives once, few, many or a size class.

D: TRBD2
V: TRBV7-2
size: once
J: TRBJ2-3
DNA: TGTGCCAGCAGCTTAGTGGCTAGCGGGGGAGATACGCAGTATTTT
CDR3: CASSLVASGGDTQYF

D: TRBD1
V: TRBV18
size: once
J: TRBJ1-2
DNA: TGTGCCAGCTCACCAGACAGGGACTATGGCTACACCTTC
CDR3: CASSPDRDYGYTF

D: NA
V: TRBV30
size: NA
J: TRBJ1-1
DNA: TGTGCCTGGAGTCGACGAGGGGCCACTGAAGCTTTCTTT
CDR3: CAWSRRGATEAFF

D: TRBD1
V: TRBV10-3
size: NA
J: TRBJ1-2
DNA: TGTGCCATCAGGGGGGACAGTACAGTCTACACCTTC
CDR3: CAIRGDSTVYTF

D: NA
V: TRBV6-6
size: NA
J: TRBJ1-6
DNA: TGTGCCAGCAGCCCGACGGACTATAATTCACCCCTCCACTTT
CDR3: CASSPTDYNSPLHF

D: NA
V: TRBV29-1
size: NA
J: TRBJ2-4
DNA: TGCAGCGTTGAGACGGACCTAGCCAAAAACATTCAGTACTTC
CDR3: CSVETDLAKNIQYF

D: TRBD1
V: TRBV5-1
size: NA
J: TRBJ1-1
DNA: TGCGCCAGCAGCCGGGAGACAGGGGATACGAACACTGAAGCTTTCTTT
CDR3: CASSRETGDTNTEAFF

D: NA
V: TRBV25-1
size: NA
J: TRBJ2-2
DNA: TGTGCCAGCACGGGAGACCTTAACACCGGGGAGCTGTTTTTT
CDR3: CASTGDLNTGELFF

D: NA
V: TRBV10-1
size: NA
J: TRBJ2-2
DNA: TGCGCCAGCAGTGAGAGCAGGGGCCCAAACACCGGGGAGCTGTTTTTT
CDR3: CASSESRGPNTGELFF

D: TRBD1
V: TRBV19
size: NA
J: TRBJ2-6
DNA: TGTGCCAGTAGCCCGAGGAGGACAGGACCCTCTGGGGCCAACGTCCTGACTTTC
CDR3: CASSPRRTGPSGANVLTF

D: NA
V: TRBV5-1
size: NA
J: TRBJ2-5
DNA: TGCGCCAGCAGCTTGGTGCAGGGGACGCAAGAGACCCAGTACTTC
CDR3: CASSLVQGTQETQYF

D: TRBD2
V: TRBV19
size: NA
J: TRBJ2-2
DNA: TGTGCCAGTAGTATTTGGCTAGCGGGGGACACCGGGGAGCTGTTTTTT
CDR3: CASSIWLAGDTGELFF

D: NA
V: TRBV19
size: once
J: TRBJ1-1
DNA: TGTGCCAGTAGTATCCGCGTCACTGAAGCTTTCTTT
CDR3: CASSIRVTEAFF

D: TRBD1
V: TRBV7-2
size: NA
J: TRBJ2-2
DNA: TGTGCCAGCAGCTTAGTGGGACAGAGCACCGGGGAGCTGTTTTTT
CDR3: CASSLVGQSTGELFF

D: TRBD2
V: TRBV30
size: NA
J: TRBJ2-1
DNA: TGTGCCTGGAGCGAACCGGGACTAGCCCATGAGCAGTTCTTC
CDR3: CAWSEPGLAHEQFF

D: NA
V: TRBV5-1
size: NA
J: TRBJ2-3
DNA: TGCGCCAGCAGCTTAGAGGGAAAATCAACAGATACGCAGTATTTT
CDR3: CASSLEGKSTDTQYF

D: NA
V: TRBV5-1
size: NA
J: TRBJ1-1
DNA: TGCGCCAGCAGCTTGGTTGGGGGCTTGAACACTGAAGCTTTCTTT
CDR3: CASSLVGGLNTEAFF

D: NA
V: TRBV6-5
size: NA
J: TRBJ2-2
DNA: TGTGCCAGCAGGGAGGCCGGGGAGCTGTTTTTT
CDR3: CASREAGELFF

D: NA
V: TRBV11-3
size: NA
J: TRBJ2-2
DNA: TGTGCCAGCAGCTTAGATAGGGGGAACACCGGGGAGCTGTTTTTT
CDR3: CASSLDRGNTGELFF

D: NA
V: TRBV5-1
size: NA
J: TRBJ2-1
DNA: TGCGCCAGCAGCTTGGATCTGGGGGCGGTTGAGCAGTTCTTC
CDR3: CASSLDLGAVEQFF

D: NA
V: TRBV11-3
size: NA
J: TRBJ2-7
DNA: TGTGCCAGCAGCTTAGTTGGGGAAAACTACGAGCAGTACTTC
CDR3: CASSLVGENYEQYF

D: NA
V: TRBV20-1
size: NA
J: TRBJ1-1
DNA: TGCAGTGCCATCAGGGGCACTGAAGCTTTCTTT
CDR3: CSAIRGTEAFF

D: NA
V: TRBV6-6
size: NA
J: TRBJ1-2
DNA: TGTGCCAGCAGCCGGGACCTTCACTATGGCTACACCTTC
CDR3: CASSRDLHYGYTF

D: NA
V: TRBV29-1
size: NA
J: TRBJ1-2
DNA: TGCAGCTTCTCACAGGGACTAGACTATGGCTACACCTTC
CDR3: CSFSQGLDYGYTF

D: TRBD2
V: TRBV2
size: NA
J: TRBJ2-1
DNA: TGTGCCAGAAAGGGGACGGGAGGGAAAGGTGAGCAGTTCTTC
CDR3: CARKGTGGKGEQFF

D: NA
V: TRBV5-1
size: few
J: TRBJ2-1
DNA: TGCGCCAGCAGCCCCCGGGCGGTAGGGGGGAACAATGAGCAGTTCTTC
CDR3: CASSPRAVGGNNEQFF

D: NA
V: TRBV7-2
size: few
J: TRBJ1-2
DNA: TGTGCCAGCAGAAACAACGGGTGGGGCTACACCTTC
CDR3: CASRNNGWGYTF